What follows are 11 T cell receptor beta chains derived from one specimen sequenced in a study of molecular identifiers for immune sequencing clone quantification. MiXCR, run by TCRdb on the PCR reads, gives a single entry per CDR3 protein. The table lists under 650,000 distinct CDR3 sequences, just under 20% of them singletons. Sequenced sample: naive CD8+ T cells from blood, with Jurkat cell RNA spiked in. As to subset: FACS-sorted CD8+CD4-CCR7+CD45RA+ naive T cells. The source is a human donor in good health. Some libraries in this study had Jurkat cell RNA spiked in.

This clonotype was counted ten times or more. The chain is built from TRBV20-1 and TRBJ2-7; 10 nucleotides match TRBD1. CDR1 and CDR2 from the germline V gene are DFQATT and SNEGSKA (reference sequence). The V gene end was trimmed by 3 bases and the J gene end by 1 base; junction bases not matched to a gene: 6. This CDR3 contains 15 residues. The CDR3 loop is CSARTGGILSYEQYF. Written as DNA, the CDR3 is TGCAGTGCTAGGACAGGGGGCATCCTTTCCTACGAGCAGTACTTC.

This clonotype showed up many times. This chain joins TRBV28 and TRBJ2-3; 9 bases fit TRBD1. This CDR3 has 15 residues. CDR1 is MDHEN and CDR2 is SYDVKM in the germline V gene. Unmatched junction bases numbered 6, after V lost 6 bases and J lost 2 bases. CDR3 in amino acids: CASSRQGDDTDTQYF. For the CDR3, the DNA is TGTGCCAGCAGCCGACAGGGGGATGACACAGATACGCAGTATTTT.

This clonotype was counted a few times. The gene calls are TRBV23-1 and TRBJ1-2; 7 bases line up with TRBD1. TRBV23-1 is an ORF, and what it does is uncertain. The CDR3 has 15 residues. The ends lost 5 bases at V and 4 bases at J; junction bases unmatched: 10. In DNA form, the CDR3 reads TGCGCCAGCAGTGACTGGGGGACAGAGCTCTATGGCTACACCTTC. This encodes CASSDWGTELYGYTF.

Ten or more counts support this clonotype. The chain couples TRBV9 to TRBJ2-7; D call uncertain. This CDR3 contains 13 residues. The V end was cut by 8 bases, the J end by 4 bases, with 16 bases between. Germline loops: CDR1 SGDLS, CDR2 YYNGEE. Here the CDR3 reads CASSVEDSYEQYF. The DNA of the CDR3 is TGTGCCAGTAGTGTTGAGGATTCATACGAGCAGTACTTC.

This clonotype was detected a few times. The chain employs TRBV4-3 and TRBJ2-1; 12 bases map to TRBD2. This CDR3 region has 16 residues. Germline lookup yields CDR1 LGHNA and CDR2 YSLEER. J lost 4 bases, V lost 3 bases, and 4 bases had no gene match. The CDR3 loop is CASSQYGLAGYNEQFF. DNA of the CDR3: TGCGCCAGCAGCCAGTACGGACTAGCGGGATACAATGAGCAGTTCTTC.

As to this clonotype: This CDR3 is missing its conserved last phenylalanine or tryptophan, likely due to a read error. The chain carries TRBV30 and TRBJ2-5, with D possibly being TRBD2 (5 bases). The CDR3 is 13 amino acids. V was pared by 0 bases and J by 4 bases, with 9 bases between. The V gene's germline CDR1 is GTSNPN and CDR2 SVGIG (reference sequence). In nucleotides, the CDR3 is TGTGCCTGGAGTGTACTAGTAAGAGAGACCCAGTACCTC. The encoded protein is CAWSVLVRETQYL.

This clonotype has at least ten counts. V and J are TRBV7-6 and TRBJ2-3; D unresolved. The CDR3 extends over 15 amino acids. The germline V gene encodes CDR1 SGHVS and CDR2 FNYEAQ. V lost 5 bases and J 1 base, leaving 13 bases between the germline ends. CDR3 loop: CASSGASRGTDTQYF. The CDR3, as DNA: TGTGCCAGCAGCGGCGCCTCGAGAGGCACAGATACGCAGTATTTT.

This clonotype was found a few times. The rearrangement links TRBV2 to TRBJ2-1; TRBD1 or TRBD2 may be the D gene (5 bases each). The CDR3 has 11 residues. Between the trimmed V and J ends, which lost 10 bases and 7 bases, there was a span of 11 bases. The germline V gene encodes CDR1 SNHLY and CDR2 FYNNEI. CDR3 residues: CATSWGNEQFF. The CDR3 DNA reads TGTGCCACCTCCTGGGGGAATGAGCAGTTCTTC.

In regard to this clonotype: Germline and junction disagree at one end, which may indicate a read error. The J gene is TRBJ1-5, the V gene TRBV3-1; D might be TRBD1 (5 bases). CDR1 is LGHDT, CDR2 YNNKEL, per germline (reference sequence). There are 15 residues in the CDR3. CDR3 nucleotides: TGTGCCGGCAGCCAAGATGGGGGGATTCGGCAGCCCCAGCATTTT. Translated: CAGSQDGGIRQPQHF. The variable domain in full, completed from reference TRBV3-1 and TRBJ1-5, reads DTAVSQTPKYLVTQMGNDKSIKCEQNLGHDTMYWYKQDSKKFLKIMFSYNNKELIINETVPNRFSPKSPDKAHLNLHINSLELGDSAVYFCAGSQDGGIRQPQHFGDGTRLSIL.

The rearrangement joins TRBV28 to TRBJ1-2, with D possibly matching TRBD1 (6 bases). V lost 5 bases and J 2 bases, leaving 21 bases between the germline ends. The germline V gene has CDR1 MDHEN and CDR2 SYDVKM. The CDR3 is 17 amino acids. The CDR3 bases are TGTGCCAGCAGTACTCAGTCGGGGGGGCACACGAACTATGGCTACACCTTC. Encoded protein: CASSTQSGGHTNYGYTF.

This clonotype has a count of ten or more. The chain is built from TRBV28 and TRBJ1-5, with no clear D. Germline lookup yields CDR1 MDHEN and CDR2 SYDVKM. The CDR3 is 14 residues long. V lost 5 bases and J 6 bases, leaving 14 bases between the germline ends. The DNA for the CDR3 is TGTGCCAGCAGTACTCGGGGAGGAGGTCAGCCCCAGCATTTT. Protein: CASSTRGGGQPQHF.